Presented here are 22 T cell receptor beta chains from one specimen sequenced in a study of CD8+ T cells in alopecia areata. Investigators isolated RNA and reverse transcribed it into cDNA to act as the sequencing template. Clones were read by immunoSEQ multiplex PCR, and TCRdb kept only the in-frame ones, dropping some. The sample includes 150,000 to 200,000 clones, about 63% of them seen just once. The sequenced sample was CD4+ T cells sorted from blood, obtained at week 0. These receptor sequences come from a human donor with alopecia areata.

This clone has just a few counts. This chain connects TRBV14 to TRBJ2-1; possible D gene TRBD1, 5 bases. V lost 1 base and J lost 8, with 9 bases in between. CDR3 size: 13 residues. CDR1 and CDR2 from the germline V gene are SGHDN and FVKESK. DNA for the CDR3: TGTGCCAGCAGCCAAGGTCAGGGCTATGAGCAGTTCTTC. Protein product: CASSQGQGYEQFF. Based on the CDR3 plus reference TRBV14 and TRBJ2-1, the full variable domain is EAGVTQFPSHSVIEKGQTVTLRCDPISGHDNLYWYRRVMGKEIKFLLHFVKESKQDESGMPNNRFLAERTGGTYSTLKVQPAELEDSGVYFCASSQGQGYEQFFGPGTRLTVL.

The chain combines TRBV18 with TRBJ1-6, with D possibly matching TRBD1 (5 bases). Germline V gene data show CDR1 as KGHSH and CDR2 as LQKENI. V shed 0 bases and J shed 14 bases, with 11 bases lying between them. This CDR3 region has 13 residues. CDR3 region: CASSPPGPSALHF. The CDR3 DNA reads TGTGCCAGCTCACCACCGGGACCTTCGGCCCTCCACTTT.

A few counts support this clone. The gene calls are TRBV29-1 and TRBJ2-7; D is possibly TRBD1 (6 bases). V was trimmed by 6 bases and J by 9 bases, leaving 21 bases between them. The CDR3 runs to 13 residues. From germline, CDR1 is SQVTM and CDR2 ANQGSEA. In DNA, the CDR3 is TGCAGCGTGGGGTCAGGGGCCCCTACGGGGCAGTACTTC. Residues: CSVGSGAPTGQYF.

V and J are TRBV2 and TRBJ2-3; no definite D call. The CDR3 consists of 14 residues. Germline V gene sequence: CDR1 SNHLY, CDR2 FYNNEI. Trimming cost V 5 bases and J 4 bases, with 13 bases left between them. CDR3 sequence reads: CASSTSGVADTQYF. The DNA for the CDR3 is TGTGCCAGCAGTACAAGTGGGGTGGCAGATACGCAGTATTTT.

V usage is TRBV18 and J usage is TRBJ2-2; 8 bases align to TRBD2. V gave up 2 bases and J gave up 1 base; unmatched junction bases: 6. CDR1 and CDR2 from the germline V gene are KGHSH and LQKENI. This CDR3 has 17 amino acids. CDR3 coding DNA: TGTGCCAGCTCACCATCGGCGGGGGGACAGAACACCGGGGAGCTGTTTTTT. It translates to CASSPSAGGQNTGELFF.

The rearrangement links TRBV4-1 to TRBJ1-2; the match to TRBD1 covers 12 bases. CDR1 is MGHRA and CDR2 is YSYEKL in the germline V gene. After removal of 4 bases from V and 4 bases from J, the junction contained 10 bases not matched to a gene. The CDR3 runs 17 residues. The CDR3 DNA is TGCGCCAGCAGCCCCCCGGGACAGGGGGCGGTGGTCTATGGCTACACCTTC. Amino acid sequence: CASSPPGQGAVVYGYTF.

This clone came up a few times. This sequence joins TRBV6-5 and TRBJ1-1; D ambiguous. The V gene lost 0 bases and the J gene lost 1 base, with 6 bases spanning the gap. The V gene's germline CDR1 is MNHEY and CDR2 SVGAGI. The CDR3 runs to 14 residues. The CDR3 DNA is TGTGCCAGCAGTTACTCGAGACAGAACACTGAAGCTTTCTTT. This codes for CASSYSRQNTEAFF.

V gene TRBV9 combines with J gene TRBJ2-1; no clear D. The CDR3 is 13 amino acids. Per the germline V gene, CDR1 is SGDLS and CDR2 is YYNGEE. V was shortened by 0 bases and J by 7 bases, with 8 bases between the two germline ends. The CDR3: CASSVGVANEQFF. CDR3 DNA sequence: TGTGCCAGCAGCGTAGGAGTTGCAAATGAGCAGTTCTTC.

Ten or more counts support this clone. This chain connects TRBV4-2 to TRBJ2-5; 7 nucleotides agree with TRBD1. V trimming: 1 base; J trimming: 2 bases; junction bases outside the gene matches: 4. This CDR3 comprises 15 residues. Germline CDR1 reads LGHNA; CDR2 reads YNFKEQ. The CDR3 nucleotides read TGTGCCAGCAGCCAAGGAGGGGGCCAACAAGAGACCCAGTACTTC. Translating gives CASSQGGGQQETQYF.

As concerns this clone: Distinct nucleotide sequences in the sample also encode this CDR3. The chain recombines TRBV2 with TRBJ2-5; D is unclear. The ends were cut back, 1 base at V and 5 bases at J, with 2 bases in the middle. CDR1 and CDR2 (germline): SNHLY, FYNNEI. The CDR3 length is 11 residues. Written as DNA, the CDR3 is TGTGCCAGCAGTGAAGGCGAGACCCAGTACTTC. As protein: CASSEGETQYF.

The gene calls are TRBV18 and TRBJ1-2; D is undetermined. The germline V gene encodes CDR1 KGHSH and CDR2 LQKENI. Trimming took 4 bases from V and 4 from J, leaving 4 bases between them. The CDR3 has 11 residues. CDR3 sequence reads: CASSQGYGYTF. Here the CDR3 DNA reads TGTGCCAGCTCACAGGGCTATGGCTACACCTTC.

J is TRBJ2-1 and V is TRBV4-2; 8 bases map to TRBD2. Germline trimming cut 1 base from V and 6 bases from J; bases unmatched to any gene: 5. Germline CDR1 LGHNA, CDR2 YNFKEQ. The CDR3 contains 15 residues. The CDR3 here is CASSQARLATNEQFF. The CDR3 coding sequence is TGTGCCAGCAGCCAAGCACGACTAGCGACCAATGAGCAGTTCTTC.

This clone was seen more than once but under ten times. The chain joins TRBV28 to TRBJ1-1; the D gene is possibly TRBD1 (5 bases). V gave up 2 bases and J gave up 10 bases, with 17 bases separating them. The germline V gene has CDR1 MDHEN and CDR2 SYDVKM. This CDR3 is 14 amino acids long. CDR3 region: CASSLGRVVGGAFF. The CDR3 DNA reads TGTGCCAGCAGTTTAGGTCGGGTTGTTGGGGGAGCTTTCTTT.

The rearrangement links TRBV4-2 to TRBJ2-6; D gene uncertain. Germline lookup yields CDR1 LGHNA and CDR2 YNFKEQ. The CDR3 spans 16 residues. Trimming pared 1 base from V and 0 bases from J, leaving 7 bases between. The CDR3 DNA reads TGTGCCAGCAGCCAAGTCTTGAGCTCTGGGGCCAACGTCCTGACTTTC. Protein product: CASSQVLSSGANVLTF.

The rearrangement links TRBV6-5 to TRBJ2-7; 9 nucleotides line up with TRBD1. Unmatched junction bases numbered 6, after V lost 6 bases and J lost 9 bases. Per germline, CDR1 MNHEY and CDR2 SVGAGI. CDR3 length equals 12 residues. The CDR3 sequence is CASRQHRGRQYF. CDR3 sequence (DNA): TGTGCCAGCAGACAACACAGGGGGCGGCAGTACTTC.

This clone has more than one count but fewer than ten. The V call is TRBV4-2, the J call TRBJ1-5; no reliable D call. The length of the CDR3 is 14 residues. Trimming pared 0 bases from V and 8 bases from J, leaving 11 bases between. Germline V CDR1 and CDR2: LGHNA, YNFKEQ. CDR3 nucleotide sequence: TGTGCCAGCAGCCAAGATAAGTCAAGGGAGCCCCAGCATTTT. Its protein is CASSQDKSREPQHF.

The table lists this clone with a count of one. This chain connects TRBV29-1 to TRBJ1-2; no definite D call. With 4 bases removed from V and 7 bases from J, the gap between germline ends came to 13 bases. The CDR3 is 12 residues long. Per the germline V gene, CDR1 is SQVTM and CDR2 is ANQGSEA. DNA of the CDR3: TGCAGCGTTGTGGCCCCGCGGAGTGGCTACACCTTC. Translation: CSVVAPRSGYTF.

This clone was seen a few times. The rearrangement links TRBV5-6 to TRBJ1-5, with TRBD1 as a possible D gene (6 bases). Germline V gene lookup returns CDR1 SGHDT and CDR2 YYEEEE. Trimming took 5 bases from V and 5 from J, leaving 20 bases between them. This CDR3 is built from 16 residues. The CDR3 region is CASRGLGHPVYQPQHF. CDR3 coding DNA: TGTGCCAGCAGGGGATTGGGACACCCGGTTTATCAGCCCCAGCATTTT.

The chain couples TRBV5-6 to TRBJ1-1, with D possibly matching TRBD1 (6 bases). The CDR3 sequence is 12 residues long. V gave up 4 bases and J gave up 4 bases, with 8 bases separating them. Per the germline V gene, CDR1 is SGHDT and CDR2 is YYEEEE. Written as DNA, the CDR3 is TGTGCCAGCAGCCAGGGGTTCACTGAAGCTTTCTTT. It codes for CASSQGFTEAFF.

J is TRBJ2-5 and V is TRBV6-1, with a weak D call TRBD2 (5 bases). Trimming removed 5 bases at V and 2 bases at J, with 9 bases between. This CDR3 is 13 amino acids long. Germline-derived CDR1 and CDR2 are MNHNS and SASEGT. DNA of the CDR3: TGTGCCAGCAGTACGGACTGGCAAGAGACCCAGTACTTC. Translation gives CASSTDWQETQYF.

The chain couples TRBV18 to TRBJ2-1; 9 bases agree with TRBD1. In germline, CDR1 is KGHSH, CDR2 LQKENI. This CDR3 contains 19 residues. Germline trimming cut 3 bases from V and 7 bases from J; bases unmatched to any gene: 19. The CDR3: CASSPVRRTGGVPNNEQFF. The CDR3, as DNA: TGTGCCAGCTCACCGGTCCGGCGTACAGGGGGCGTCCCGAATAATGAGCAGTTCTTC.

The table lists this clone with a few counts. The rearrangement links TRBV10-3 to TRBJ1-2; 8 nucleotides match TRBD1. V was pared by 10 bases and J by 4 bases, with 8 bases of the junction left unmatched. CDR1 and CDR2 from the germline V gene are ENHRY and SYGVKD. The CDR3 is 13 amino acids. Here the CDR3 reads CATRDRTIYGYTF. CDR3 nucleotide sequence: TGTGCCACCCGGGACAGGACGATCTATGGCTACACCTTC.